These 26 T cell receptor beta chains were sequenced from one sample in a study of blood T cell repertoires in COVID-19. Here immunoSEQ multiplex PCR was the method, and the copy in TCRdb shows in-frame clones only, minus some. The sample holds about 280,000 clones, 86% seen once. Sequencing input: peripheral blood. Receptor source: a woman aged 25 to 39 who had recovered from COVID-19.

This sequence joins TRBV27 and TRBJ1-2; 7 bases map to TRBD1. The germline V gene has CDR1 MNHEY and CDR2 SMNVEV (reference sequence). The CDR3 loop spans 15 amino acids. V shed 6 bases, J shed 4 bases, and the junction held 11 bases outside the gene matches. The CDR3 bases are TGTGCCAGCAGCCTCTCCGTGGCAGGGGGCTATGGCTACACCTTC. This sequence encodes CASSLSVAGGYGYTF.

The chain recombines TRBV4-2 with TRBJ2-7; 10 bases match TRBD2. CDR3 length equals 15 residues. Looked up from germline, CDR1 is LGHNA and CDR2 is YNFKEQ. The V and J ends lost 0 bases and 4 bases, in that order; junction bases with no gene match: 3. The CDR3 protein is CASSQEGSGGYEQYF. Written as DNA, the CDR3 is TGTGCCAGCAGCCAAGAGGGTAGCGGGGGGTACGAGCAGTACTTC.

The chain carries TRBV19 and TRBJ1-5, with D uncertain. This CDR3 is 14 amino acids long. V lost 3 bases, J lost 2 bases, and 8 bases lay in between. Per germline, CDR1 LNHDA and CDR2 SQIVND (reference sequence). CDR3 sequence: CASSIGLGNQPQHF. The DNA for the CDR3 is TGTGCCAGTAGTATCGGTTTGGGCAATCAGCCCCAGCATTTT.

This CDR3 is CASSSPGQGAEKLFF. The CDR3 bases are TGTGCCAGCAGCTCTCCGGGACAGGGGGCTGAAAAACTGTTTTTT. The rearrangement links TRBV7-8 to TRBJ1-4, with 12 bases aligning to TRBD1. The CDR3 loop spans 15 amino acids. Germline CDR1 SGHVS, CDR2 FQNEAQ. J was trimmed by 7 bases and V by 4 bases; bases with no gene match: 4.

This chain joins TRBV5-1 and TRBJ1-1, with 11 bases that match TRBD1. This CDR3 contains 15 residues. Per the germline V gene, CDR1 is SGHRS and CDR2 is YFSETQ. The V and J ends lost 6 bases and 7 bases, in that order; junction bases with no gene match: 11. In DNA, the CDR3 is TGCGCCAGCAAATACCCGGGACAGGGGGATTATGAAGCTTTCTTT. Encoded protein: CASKYPGQGDYEAFF.

The CDR3 coding sequence is TGTGCCAGCAGCCAATCACTCCAAGAGACCCAGTACTTC. This encodes CASSQSLQETQYF. The chain joins TRBV3-1 (or the pseudogene TRBV3-2) to TRBJ2-5; D remains ambiguous. Per the germline V gene, CDR1 is LGHDT and CDR2 is YNNKEL (reference sequence). The CDR3 extends over 13 amino acids. V was clipped by 2 bases and J by 1 base, with 5 bases between them.

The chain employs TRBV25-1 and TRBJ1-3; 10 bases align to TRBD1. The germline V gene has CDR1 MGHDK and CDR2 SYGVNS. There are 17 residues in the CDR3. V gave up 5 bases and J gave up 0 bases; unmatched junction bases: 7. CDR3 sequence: CASSYPGQGYSGNTIYF. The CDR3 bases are TGTGCCAGCAGTTACCCGGGACAGGGGTACTCTGGAAACACCATATATTTT.

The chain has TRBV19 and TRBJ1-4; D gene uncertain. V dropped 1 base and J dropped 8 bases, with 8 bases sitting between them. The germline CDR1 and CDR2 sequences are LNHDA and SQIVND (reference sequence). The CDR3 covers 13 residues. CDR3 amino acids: CASSIGGGEKLFF. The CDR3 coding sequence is TGTGCCAGTAGTATAGGTGGCGGCGAAAAACTGTTTTTT.

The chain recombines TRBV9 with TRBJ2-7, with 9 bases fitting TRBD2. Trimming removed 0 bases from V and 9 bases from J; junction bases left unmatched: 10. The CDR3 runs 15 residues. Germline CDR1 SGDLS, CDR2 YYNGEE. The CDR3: CASSVADSGRVGQYF. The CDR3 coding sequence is TGTGCCAGCAGCGTAGCGGATAGCGGGAGAGTCGGGCAGTACTTC. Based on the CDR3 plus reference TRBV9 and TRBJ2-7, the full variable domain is DSGVTQTPKHLITATGQRVTLRCSPRSGDLSVYWYQQSLDQGLQFLIQYYNGEERAKGNILERFSAQQFPDLHSELNLSSLELGDSALYFCASSVADSGRVGQYFGPGTRLTVT.

The DNA for the CDR3 is TGCGCCAGCAGTGAGTCGACAGCAACCTATGGCTACACCTTC. Residues: CASSESTATYGYTF. The chain joins TRBV10-2 to TRBJ1-2, with D maybe TRBD1 (5 bases). The CDR3 length is 14 residues. Trimming stripped 0 bases from V and 4 bases from J, with 9 bases between. Germline V lookup: CDR1 WSHSY, CDR2 SAAADI.

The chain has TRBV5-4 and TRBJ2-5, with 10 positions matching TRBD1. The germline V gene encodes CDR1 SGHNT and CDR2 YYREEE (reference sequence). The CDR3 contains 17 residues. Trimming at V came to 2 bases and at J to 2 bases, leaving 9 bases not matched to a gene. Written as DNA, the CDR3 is TGTGCCAGCAGCTTTGGGGCGCAGGGACAGGGGCAAGAGACCCAGTACTTC. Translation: CASSFGAQGQGQETQYF.

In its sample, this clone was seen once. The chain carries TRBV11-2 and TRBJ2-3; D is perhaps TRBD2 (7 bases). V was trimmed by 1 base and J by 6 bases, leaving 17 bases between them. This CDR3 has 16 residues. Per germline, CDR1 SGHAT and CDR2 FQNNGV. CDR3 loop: CASSLGGGLKTDTQYF. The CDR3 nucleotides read TGTGCCAGCAGCTTAGGCGGGGGCCTGAAGACGGATACGCAGTATTTT.

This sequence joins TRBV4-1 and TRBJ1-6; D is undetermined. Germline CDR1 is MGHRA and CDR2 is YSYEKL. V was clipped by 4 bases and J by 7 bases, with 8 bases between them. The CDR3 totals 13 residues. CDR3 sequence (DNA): TGCGCCAGCAGCCCGTACCAGAATTCACCCCTCCACTTT. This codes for CASSPYQNSPLHF.

CDR3: CASSSTNTGELFF. In DNA, the CDR3 is TGTGCCAGCAGCTCTACGAACACCGGGGAGCTGTTTTTT. The V and J genes are TRBV7-2 and TRBJ2-2, with D unclear. CDR1 and CDR2 (germline): SGHTA, FQGNSA. CDR3 length equals 13 residues. V dropped 4 bases and J dropped 0 bases, with 3 bases sitting between them.

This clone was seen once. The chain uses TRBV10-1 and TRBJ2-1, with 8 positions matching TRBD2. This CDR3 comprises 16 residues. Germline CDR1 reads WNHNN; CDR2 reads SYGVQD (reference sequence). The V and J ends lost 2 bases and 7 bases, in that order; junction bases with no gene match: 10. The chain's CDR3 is CASSESIGRAGNEQFF. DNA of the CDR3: TGCGCCAGCAGTGAGAGTATCGGGAGGGCCGGGAATGAGCAGTTCTTC.

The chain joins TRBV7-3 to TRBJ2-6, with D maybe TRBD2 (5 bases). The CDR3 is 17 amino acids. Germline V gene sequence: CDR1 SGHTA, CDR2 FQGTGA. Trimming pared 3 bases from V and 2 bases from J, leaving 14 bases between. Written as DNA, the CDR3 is TGTGCCAGCAGCTTCGTTACCGGGATCCCTGGGGCCAACGTCCTGACTTTC. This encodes CASSFVTGIPGANVLTF.

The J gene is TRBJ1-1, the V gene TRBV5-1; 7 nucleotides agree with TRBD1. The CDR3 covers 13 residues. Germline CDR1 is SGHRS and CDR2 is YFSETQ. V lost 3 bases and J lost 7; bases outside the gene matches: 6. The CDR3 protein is CASSSTGDGEAFF. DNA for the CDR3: TGCGCCAGCAGCTCCACAGGGGACGGTGAAGCTTTCTTT.

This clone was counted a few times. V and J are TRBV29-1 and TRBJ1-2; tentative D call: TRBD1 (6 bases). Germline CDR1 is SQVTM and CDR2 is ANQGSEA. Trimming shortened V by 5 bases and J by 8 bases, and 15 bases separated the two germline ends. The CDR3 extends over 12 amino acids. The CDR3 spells CSVLGDTGGYTF. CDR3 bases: TGCAGCGTTCTAGGCGACACAGGGGGCTACACCTTC.

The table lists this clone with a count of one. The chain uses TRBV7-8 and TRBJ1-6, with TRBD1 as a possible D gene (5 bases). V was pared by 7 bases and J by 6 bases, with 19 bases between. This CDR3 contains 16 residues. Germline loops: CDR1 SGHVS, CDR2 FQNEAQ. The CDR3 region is CASTTIPDRLNSPLHF. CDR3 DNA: TGTGCCAGCACCACGATCCCCGACAGACTTAATTCACCCCTCCACTTT.

Here the CDR3 DNA reads TGTGCCACGGAGGACTGGACTAGCGGGTACGAGCAGTACTTC. As protein: CATEDWTSGYEQYF. V gene TRBV5-4 combines with J gene TRBJ2-7, with 11 bases that match TRBD2. CDR1 and CDR2 from the germline V gene are SGHNT and YYREEE (reference sequence). Trimming took 9 bases from V and 4 from J; bases not matched to a gene: 9. The CDR3 contains 14 residues.

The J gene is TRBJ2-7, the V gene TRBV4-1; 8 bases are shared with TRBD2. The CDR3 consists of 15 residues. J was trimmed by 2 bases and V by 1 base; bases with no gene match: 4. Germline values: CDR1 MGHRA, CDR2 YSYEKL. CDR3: CASSQVAGLPYEQYF. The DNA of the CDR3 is TGCGCCAGCAGCCAAGTAGCGGGATTACCCTACGAGCAGTACTTC.

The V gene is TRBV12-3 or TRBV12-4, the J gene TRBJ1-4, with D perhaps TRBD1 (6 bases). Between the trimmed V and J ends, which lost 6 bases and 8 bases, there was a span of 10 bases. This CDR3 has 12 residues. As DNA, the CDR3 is TGTGCCAGCAGGTGGGACAACGAAAAACTGTTTTTT. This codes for CASRWDNEKLFF.

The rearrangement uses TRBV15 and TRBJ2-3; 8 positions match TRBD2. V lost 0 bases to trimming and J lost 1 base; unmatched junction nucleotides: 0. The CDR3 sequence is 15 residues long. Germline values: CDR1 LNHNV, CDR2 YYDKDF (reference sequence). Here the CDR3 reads CATSRERGGTDTQYF. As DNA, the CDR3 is TGTGCCACCAGCAGAGAGCGGGGGGGCACAGATACGCAGTATTTT.

Here the CDR3 DNA reads TGTGCCAGTAGTATTATCTTGTACAATGAGCAGTTCTTC. As protein: CASSIILYNEQFF. The V gene is TRBV19, the J gene TRBJ2-1; D is undetermined. Germline CDR1 reads LNHDA; CDR2 reads SQIVND (reference sequence). The CDR3 sequence is 13 residues long. V was cut by 3 bases and J by 4 bases, with 7 bases left in between.

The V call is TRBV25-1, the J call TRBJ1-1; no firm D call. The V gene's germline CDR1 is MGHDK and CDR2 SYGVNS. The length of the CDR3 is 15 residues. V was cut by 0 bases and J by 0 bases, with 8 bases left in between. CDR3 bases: TGTGCCAGCAGTGAATATGAGTCAATGAACACTGAAGCTTTCTTT. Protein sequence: CASSEYESMNTEAFF.

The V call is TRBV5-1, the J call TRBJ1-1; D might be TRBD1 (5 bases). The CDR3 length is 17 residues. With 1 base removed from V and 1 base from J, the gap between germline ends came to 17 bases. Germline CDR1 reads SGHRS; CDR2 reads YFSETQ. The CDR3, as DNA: TGCGCCAGCAGCTTGTACCCCGAGGACACAAAGAACACTGAAGCTTTCTTT. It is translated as CASSLYPEDTKNTEAFF.